Given below is one TCR beta chain in context. These data originate in a study of technical replicates of blood from several donors. Method: immunoSEQ multiplex PCR; TCRdb's copy keeps in-frame clones and lacks some. The table includes tens of thousands of clones, more than 95% detected once. The CDR3 spans 13 residues. Germline V gives CDR1 MNHEY, CDR2 SMNVEV (reference sequence). V was trimmed by 1 base and J by 3 bases, leaving 7 bases between them. Source material: T cells isolated from PBMCs. The TCR originated in a human donor in good health. The chain joins TRBV27 to TRBJ2-7; no firm D call. CDR3 amino acids: CASSLYGDYEQYF. CDR3 coding DNA: TGTGCCAGCAGTTTATACGGAGACTACGAGCAGTACTTC.